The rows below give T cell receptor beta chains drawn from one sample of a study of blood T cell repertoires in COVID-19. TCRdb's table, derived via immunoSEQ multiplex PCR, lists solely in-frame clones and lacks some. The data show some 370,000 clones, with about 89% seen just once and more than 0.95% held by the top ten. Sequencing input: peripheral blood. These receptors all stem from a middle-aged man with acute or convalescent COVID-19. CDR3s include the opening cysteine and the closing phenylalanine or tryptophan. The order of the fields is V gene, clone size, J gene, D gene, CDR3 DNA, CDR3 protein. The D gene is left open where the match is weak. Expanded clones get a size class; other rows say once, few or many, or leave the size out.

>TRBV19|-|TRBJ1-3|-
TGTGCCAGTAGTATCCGGGGGGGTGGAAACACCATATATTTT
CASSIRGGGNTIYF
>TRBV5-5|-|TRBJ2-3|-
TGTGCCAGCAGCTCCCGGGGGGCATCCGATACGCAGTATTTT
CASSSRGASDTQYF
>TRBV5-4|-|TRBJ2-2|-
TGTGCCAGCAGCTTGGGTTGGGGGCAGAACACCGGGGAGCTGTTTTTT
CASSLGWGQNTGELFF
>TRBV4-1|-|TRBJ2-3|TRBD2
TGCGCCAGCAGCCAAGGTCCGGGGGGAGGCACAGATACGCAGTATTTT
CASSQGPGGGTDTQYF
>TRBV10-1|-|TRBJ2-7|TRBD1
TGCGCCAATTCTAGAGCCACCGTTTCACGGCGACAGGGTTACGAGCAGTACTTC
CANSRATVSRRQGYEQYF
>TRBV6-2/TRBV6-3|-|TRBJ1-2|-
TGTGCCAGCAGTTCGCTTCAGGGGTCCAACTATGGCTACACCTTC
CASSSLQGSNYGYTF
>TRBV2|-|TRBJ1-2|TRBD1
TGTGCCAGCAGTGATCAACAGGGGACCTATGGCTACACCTTC
CASSDQQGTYGYTF
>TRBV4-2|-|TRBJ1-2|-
TGTGCCAGCAGCCAAGATGAGTTGGACTATGGCTACACCTTC
CASSQDELDYGYTF
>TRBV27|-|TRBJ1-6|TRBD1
TGTGCCAGCAGTTTGAGGGACAGCACTTATAATTCACCCCTCCACTTT
CASSLRDSTYNSPLHF
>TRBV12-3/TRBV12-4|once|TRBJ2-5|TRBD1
TGTGCCAGCAGTTTGGGACAGGGGGAGACCCAGTACTTC
CASSLGQGETQYF
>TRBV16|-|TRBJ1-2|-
TGTGCCAGCAGCCAATCTTTACAGGGCTCCTATGGCTACACCTTC
CASSQSLQGSYGYTF
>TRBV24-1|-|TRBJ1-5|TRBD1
TGTGCCACCAGTGACCACACAGGGGTTCGTCAGCCCCAGCATTTT
CATSDHTGVRQPQHF
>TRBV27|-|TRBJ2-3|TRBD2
TGTGCCAGCTCCAACGGGGGAGGGTGGGAAGATACGCAGTATTTT
CASSNGGGWEDTQYF
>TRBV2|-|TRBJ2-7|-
TGTGCCAGCACGGTCGCGGACTCCTACGAGCAGTACTTC
CASTVADSYEQYF
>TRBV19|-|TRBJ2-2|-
TGTGCCAGTAACCCCACAGGGTCCGGGGAGCTGTTTTTT
CASNPTGSGELFF
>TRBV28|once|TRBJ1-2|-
TGTGCCAGCAGTTTAGGGCAGTATGGCTACACCTTC
CASSLGQYGYTF
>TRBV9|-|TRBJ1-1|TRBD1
TGTGCCAGCAGCGTAGGACAGGGAATCCCAAACGCTGAAGCTTTCTTT
CASSVGQGIPNAEAFF
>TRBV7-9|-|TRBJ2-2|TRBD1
TGTGCCAGCAGCTTAGGGGGACAGGGGTCCACCGGGGAGCTGTTTTTT
CASSLGGQGSTGELFF
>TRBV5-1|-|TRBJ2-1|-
TGCGCCAGCAGCTTGGGTGGCGGGATATACAATGAGCAGTTCTTC
CASSLGGGIYNEQFF
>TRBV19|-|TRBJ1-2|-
TGTGCCAGTACCCCCCTGGGGACATCCTATGGCTACACCTTC
CASTPLGTSYGYTF
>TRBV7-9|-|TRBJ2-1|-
TGTGCCAGCAGCATTAGGGGGGGCTCCTACAATGAGCAGTTCTTC
CASSIRGGSYNEQFF
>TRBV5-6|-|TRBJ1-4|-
TGTGCCAGCAGCCGAGGAGGGAGGTTCTATGAAAAACTGTTTTTT
CASSRGGRFYEKLFF
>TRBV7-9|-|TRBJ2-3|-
TGTGCCAGCAGCCCGTTAAGAGGCATTAGCGAGGTGGATACGCAGTATTTT
CASSPLRGISEVDTQYF
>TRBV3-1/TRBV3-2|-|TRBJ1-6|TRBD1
TGTGCCAGCAGCCCCAGACAGGGCGTTGTTTCACCCCTCCACTTT
CASSPRQGVVSPLHF
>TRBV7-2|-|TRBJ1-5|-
TGTGCCAGCAGCATCAGAGGGCAGGTCAATCAGCCCCAGCATTTT
CASSIRGQVNQPQHF
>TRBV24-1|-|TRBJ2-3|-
TGTGCCACCAGTGATTACCGGGACTCTACCACAGATACGCAGTATTTT
CATSDYRDSTTDTQYF
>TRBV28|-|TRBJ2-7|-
TGTGCCAGCAGTTTAGTCAGGAACGAGCAGTACTTC
CASSLVRNEQYF
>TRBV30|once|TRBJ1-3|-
TGTGCCTGGAGTGGGGAGAGAGTATACTCTGGAAACACCATATATTTT
CAWSGERVYSGNTIYF
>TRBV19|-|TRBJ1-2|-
TGTGCCAGTAGTATTAGTAGGGGATCGGACTATGGCTACACCTTC
CASSISRGSDYGYTF
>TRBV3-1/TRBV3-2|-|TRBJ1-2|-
TGTGCCAGCAGCCAAAATAAGGGGTTTCATTATGGCTACACCTTC
CASSQNKGFHYGYTF
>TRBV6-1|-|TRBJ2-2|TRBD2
TGTGCCAGCAGTGAAAAGGGACTAGTAGGCACCGGGGAGCTGTTTTTT
CASSEKGLVGTGELFF
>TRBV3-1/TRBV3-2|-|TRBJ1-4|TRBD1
TGTGCCAGCAGCCAGGGGACAGCTAATGAAAAACTGTTTTTT
CASSQGTANEKLFF
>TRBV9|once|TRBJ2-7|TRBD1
TGTGCCAGCAGCATTGGACAGGGGGCCTACGAGCAGTACTTC
CASSIGQGAYEQYF
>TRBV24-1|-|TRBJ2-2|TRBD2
TGTGCCACCAGGGAGACTAGCGGAAACGCGAACACCGGGGAGCTGTTTTTT
CATRETSGNANTGELFF
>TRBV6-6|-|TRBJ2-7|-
TGTGCCAGCAGACTCCCCGGGGGCGGGAGTGAGTACGAGCAGTACTTC
CASRLPGGGSEYEQYF
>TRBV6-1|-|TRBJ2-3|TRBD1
TGTGCCAGCAGTGAAGTAGCTCCAGGGGGCTTTGTGACAGATACGCAGTATTTT
CASSEVAPGGFVTDTQYF
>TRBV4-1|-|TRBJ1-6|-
TGCGCCAGCAGCCAAGCCAGGGGCATAGGGTCACCCCTCCACTTT
CASSQARGIGSPLHF
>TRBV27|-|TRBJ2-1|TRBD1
TGTGCCAGCAGTTTCTTGGGACAGGGGTACAATGAGCAGTTCTTC
CASSFLGQGYNEQFF
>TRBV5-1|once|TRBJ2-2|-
TGCGCCAGCAGCTTGGCCCAGACCTCGGGCGGGGAGCTGTTTTTT
CASSLAQTSGGELFF
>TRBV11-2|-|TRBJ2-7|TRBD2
TGTGCCAGCAGCTCCATAGCGGGAAGGGCCCACGAGCAGTACTTC
CASSSIAGRAHEQYF
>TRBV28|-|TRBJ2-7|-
TGTGCCAGCACGGGACTCATCGAAAGTTCCTACGAGCAGTACTTC
CASTGLIESSYEQYF
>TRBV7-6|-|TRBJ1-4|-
TGTGCCAGCAGCTTATTTTCGGGGGAGACTAATGAAAAACTGTTTTTT
CASSLFSGETNEKLFF
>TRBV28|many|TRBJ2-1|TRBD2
TGTGCCAGCCTAGAACCGGGGGGGACCCACAATGAGCAGTTCTTC
CASLEPGGTHNEQFF